This TCR beta chain is from a study of monozygotic twins with inflammatory bowel disease. Eight reactions per sample, run separately, yielded cDNA. TCRdb derives one entry per CDR3 protein from the 5' RACE reads, leaving out DNA. This sample's table has approximately 150,000 distinct CDR3 sequences. This CDR3 region has 14 residues. Germline CDR1 reads KGHSH; CDR2 reads LQKENI. The rearrangement links TRBV18 to TRBJ2-7; the D call from TCRdb, TRBD2, cannot be confirmed without DNA. The sequence came from a human donor with ulcerative colitis or Crohn's disease, or a healthy co-twin of an affected twin (not recorded which). Sequenced sample: blood. CDR3 residues: CASSPVRGGDEQYF. The whole variable domain, filled in from reference TRBV18 and TRBJ2-7, reads NAGVMQNPRHLVRRRGQEARLRCSPMKGHSHVYWYRQLPEEGLKFMVYLQKENIIDESGMPKERFSAEFPKEGPSILRIQQVVRGDSAAYFCASSPVRGGDEQYFGPGTRLTVT.